This record covers a single TCR beta chain. What it binds is unknown. Other DNA sequences in this specimen translate into the identical CDR3. The data stem from a study of cytomegalovirus exposure and HLA in healthy donors. Points from the study as a whole: Rare TCR sequences dominated, though some public TCRs recurred in many donors. Later analysis identified 16,000 or so TCR beta sequences associated with HLA alleles, using a false discovery rate threshold of 0.05. More clonal expansion characterized HLA-associated TCR beta chains than equally common others in a later analysis. Researchers reported in a later analysis that common viral pathogens appeared linked to several top clusters.

Looked up from germline, CDR1 is SGHRS and CDR2 is YFSETQ. The CDR3 length is 15 residues. V gave up 1 base and J gave up 3 bases; unmatched junction bases: 3. Vbeta (60) and Jbeta (13) primers were used in the PCR. Assay used: immunoSEQ multiplex PCR; TCRdb lists only in-frame clones, some missing. The repertoire includes some 90,000 clones, around 81% of them detected once, and approximately 3.9% sits in the top ten. The sequence derives from a woman aged 70 to 79 in good health and CMV-seropositive. The chain uses TRBV5-1 and TRBJ2-1, with 8 bases identical to TRBD2. Sequencing was done on a sample of PBMCs. The CDR3 sequence is CASSLIAGSYNEQFF. CDR3 in DNA: TGCGCCAGCAGCTTGATAGCGGGAAGCTACAATGAGCAGTTCTTC. Full variable domain (outside the CDR3, taken from reference TRBV5-1 and TRBJ2-1): KAGVTQTPRYLIKTRGQQVTLSCSPISGHRSVSWYQQTPGQGLQFLFEYFSETQRNKGNFPGRFSGRQFSNSRSEMNVSTLELGDSALYLCASSLIAGSYNEQFFGPGTRLTVL.